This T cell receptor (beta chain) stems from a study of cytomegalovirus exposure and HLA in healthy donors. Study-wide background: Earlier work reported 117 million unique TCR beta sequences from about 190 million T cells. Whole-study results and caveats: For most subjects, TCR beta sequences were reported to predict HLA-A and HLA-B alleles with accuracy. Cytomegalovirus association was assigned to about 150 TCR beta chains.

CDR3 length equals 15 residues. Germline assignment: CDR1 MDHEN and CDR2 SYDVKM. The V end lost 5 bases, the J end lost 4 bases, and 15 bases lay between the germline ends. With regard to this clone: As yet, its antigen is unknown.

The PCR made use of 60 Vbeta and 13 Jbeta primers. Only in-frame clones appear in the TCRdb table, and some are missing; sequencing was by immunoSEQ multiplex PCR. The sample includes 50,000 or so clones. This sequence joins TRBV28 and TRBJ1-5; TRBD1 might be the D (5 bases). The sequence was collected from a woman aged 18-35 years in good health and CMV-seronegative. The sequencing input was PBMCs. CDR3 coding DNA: TGTGCCAGCAGTGAACAGGCGCTAGGGAATCAGCCCCAGCATTTT. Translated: CASSEQALGNQPQHF.